This T cell receptor beta chain was sequenced in a study of cytomegalovirus exposure and HLA in healthy donors. Amplification used 60 Vbeta primers and 13 Jbeta primers. As handled by the study authors: Counted up in a later analysis, unique TCR beta chains came to 65 million to 100 million, with about 9.9 million shared. Measured with immunoSEQ multiplex PCR; TCRdb has only the in-frame clones, and not every one. V and J calls and clone size follow that table, whereas D and trimming were derived from the DNA. The sample lists about 200,000 clones; approximately 70% were seen once. CDR1 and CDR2 (germline): SGHAT, FQNNGV. There are 15 residues in the CDR3. V shed 0 bases, J shed 3 bases, and the junction held 3 bases outside the gene matches.

The clonotype was recovered from a man between 35 and 55 years old in good health and CMV-seropositive. V is TRBV11-2 and J is TRBJ2-7; TRBD1 matches at 9 bases. The sequenced sample consisted of PBMCs. CDR3 DNA: TGTGCCAGCAGCTTAGACGGGACAGGGATCTACGAGCAGTACTTC. Protein: CASSLDGTGIYEQYF.